This T cell receptor (beta chain) stems from a study of beta chain features in type 1 diabetes. Study conclusions and caveats: More deletions and fewer insertions at VDJ junctions were found in patients with type 1 diabetes. Patients and controls would share equally any PCR tilt toward shorter templates.

All of the isolated RNA was reverse transcribed, so expressed TCRB transcripts were sequenced. Produced via immunoSEQ multiplex PCR; TCRdb's table is partial and in-frame only. The sample lists under 450,000 clones; about 15% were seen once. This clone was picked up many times. Its target is not known. The germline CDR1 and CDR2 sequences are MGHDK and SYGVNS. CDR3 size: 12 residues. Deletions cut 4 bases from V and 8 bases from J, with 9 bases between. V usage is TRBV25-1 and J usage is TRBJ2-4; D call uncertain. The TCR sequence derives from a man aged 30 to 45 in good health. Input material: naive CD4+ T cells from blood. CDR3 nucleotide sequence: TGTGCCAGCAGTGTTGAGAGTGACATTCAGTACTTC. The encoded protein is CASSVESDIQYF. Combining the CDR3 with reference TRBV25-1 and TRBJ2-4 gives the whole variable domain EADIYQTPRYLVIGTGKKITLECSQTMGHDKMYWYQQDPGMELHLIHYSYGVNSTEKGDLSSESTVSRIRTEHFPLTLESARPSHTSQYLCASSVESDIQYFGAGTRLSVL.